The next 26 T cell receptor beta chains were all read from a single sample in a study of Ad26.COV2.S vaccination and SARS-CoV-2 variants (dated by TCRdb to the early 2020s). The method behind the library was the immunoSEQ multiplex PCR assay. TCRdb mirrors the immuneACCESS table, restricted to in-frame sequences. Some clones are absent from its copies; in checked studies, under half trace to an unresolved V gene, and the reason for the others is unknown. The sample table records fewer than 300,000 clones; 70% to 90% of these occur just once. The ten largest account for under 4% of the sample. According to the study, the label for this sample's treatment or condition signals: about 20 received Ad26.COV2.S at low or high dose, single or two shots; 5 received placebo; per-sample allocation not given. Repertoires of vaccine and placebo recipients were sequenced from samples taken on day 63 after the first injection.

This sample comprised peripheral blood, obtained in a trial of Ad26.COV2.S vaccine versus placebo. Every receptor here comes from a person aged 18-60 years who received the Ad26.COV2.S COVID-19 vaccine or a placebo.

The V call is TRBV5-1, the J call TRBJ2-3; TRBD2 is a possible D gene (6 bases). The ends were cut back, 2 bases at V and 2 bases at J, with 12 bases in the middle. Germline-derived CDR1 and CDR2 are SGHRS and YFSETQ. The CDR3 extends over 15 amino acids. CDR3 nucleotides: TGCGCCAGCAGCTTCCGGGACTTTAACACAGATACGCAGTATTTT. This translates into CASSFRDFNTDTQYF.

The chain carries TRBV7-9 and TRBJ2-1; 8 bases line up with TRBD2. The ends lost 1 base at V and 1 base at J; junction bases unmatched: 12. CDR1 and CDR2 (germline): SEHNR, FQNEAQ (reference sequence). The CDR3 extends over 19 amino acids. The CDR3 protein is CASSLEETSDYLSYNEQFF. DNA for the CDR3: TGTGCCAGCAGCTTAGAGGAGACTAGCGACTACCTTTCCTACAATGAGCAGTTCTTC. Together with reference TRBV7-9 and TRBJ2-1, the CDR3 gives the full variable domain: DTGVSQNPRHKITKRGQNVTFRCDPISEHNRLYWYRQTLGQGPEFLTYFQNEAQLEKSRLLSDRFSAERPKGSFSTLEIQRTEQGDSAMYLCASSLEETSDYLSYNEQFFGPGTRLTVL.

This clone turned up a few times. The chain joins TRBV11-1 to TRBJ2-2; D might be TRBD2 (5 bases). This CDR3 is built from 13 residues. The V gene lost 3 bases and the J gene lost 5 bases, with 7 bases spanning the gap. CDR1 and CDR2 (germline): SGHAT, FQDESV (reference sequence). The CDR3 here is CASSFGETGELFF. CDR3 coding DNA: TGTGCCAGCAGCTTCGGGGAAACCGGGGAGCTGTTTTTT.

The chain joins TRBV3-1 (or the pseudogene TRBV3-2) to TRBJ1-6; a possible D gene is TRBD1 (6 bases). Germline loops: CDR1 LGHDT, CDR2 YNNKEL (reference sequence). The CDR3 is 15 residues long. V was shortened by 1 base and J by 10 bases, with 14 bases between the two germline ends. The DNA for the CDR3 is TGTGCCAGCAGCCAAGCCCCCGGGGGGCGGTCACCCCTCCACTTT. This sequence encodes CASSQAPGGRSPLHF.

The V gene is TRBV2, the J gene TRBJ1-3; the D gene is possibly TRBD1 (5 bases). Germline V lookup: CDR1 SNHLY, CDR2 FYNNEI. V lost 1 base to trimming and J lost 0 bases, with 10 bases between them. The CDR3 is 16 amino acids. The CDR3 nucleotides are TGTGCCAGCAGTGAAGGGCAGGGACCCTCTGGAAACACCATATATTTT. Protein product: CASSEGQGPSGNTIYF.

The chain carries TRBV11-3 and TRBJ2-5; D is ambiguous. Germline V gene sequence: CDR1 SGHNT, CDR2 YENEEA. The CDR3 sequence is 13 residues long. V lost 4 bases and J lost 5, with 11 bases in between. CDR3 in amino acids: CASSSLAGETQYF. The CDR3 DNA reads as TGTGCCAGCAGCTCTTTAGCTGGGGAGACCCAGTACTTC.

V usage is TRBV9 and J usage is TRBJ1-3; D is undetermined. The V end was cut by 1 base, the J end by 0 bases, with 8 bases between. The CDR3 is made up of 15 amino acids. Germline V gives CDR1 SGDLS, CDR2 YYNGEE. The CDR3 DNA reads as TGTGCCAGCAGCGTAAGTGGGGTCTCTGGAAACACCATATATTTT. It specifies CASSVSGVSGNTIYF.

V gene TRBV5-4 combines with J gene TRBJ2-1; 8 nucleotides agree with TRBD2. V trimming: 6 bases; J trimming: 8 bases; junction bases outside the gene matches: 13. Germline values: CDR1 SGHNT, CDR2 YYREEE (reference sequence). The CDR3 is 15 amino acids. CDR3 sequence reads: CASKSGGPDADEQFF. The CDR3 bases are TGTGCCAGCAAGTCGGGGGGGCCCGACGCGGATGAGCAGTTCTTC. Combining the CDR3 with reference TRBV5-4 and TRBJ2-1 gives the whole variable domain ETGVTQSPTHLIKTRGQQVTLRCSSQSGHNTVSWYQQALGQGPQFIFQYYREEENGRGNFPPRFSGLQFPNYSSELNVNALELDDSALYLCASKSGGPDADEQFFGPGTRLTVL.

This sequence joins TRBV10-2 and TRBJ1-1, with D possibly matching TRBD1 (5 bases). The germline V gene has CDR1 WSHSY and CDR2 SAAADI. This CDR3 contains 14 residues. V lost 6 bases and J lost 4, with 15 bases in between. The CDR3 region is CASRKGLGGTEAFF. The CDR3 bases are TGCGCCAGCAGAAAGGGACTGGGCGGCACTGAAGCTTTCTTT.

This chain joins TRBV30 and TRBJ2-1; the D is unclear. In germline, CDR1 is GTSNPN, CDR2 SVGIG (reference sequence). Trimming shortened V by 8 bases and J by 9 bases, and 14 bases separated the two germline ends. The CDR3 loop spans 11 amino acids. The CDR3 region is CALDLGSEQFF. In DNA form, the CDR3 reads TGTGCCCTCGACCTCGGCAGTGAGCAGTTCTTC.

The chain combines TRBV10-3 with TRBJ2-7, with 9 bases lining up with TRBD1. This CDR3 region has 12 residues. The trim removed 6 bases at V and 5 bases at J, leaving 2 bases unmatched. The germline V gene has CDR1 ENHRY and CDR2 SYGVKD. The DNA for the CDR3 is TGTGCCATCAGCGGGACAGGGAACGAGCAGTACTTC. It specifies CAISGTGNEQYF.

This clone appeared once. The chain carries TRBV5-5 and TRBJ2-7; D not certain. Trimming took off 4 bases at V and 2 bases at J, with 7 bases between the two ends. Germline V gene data show CDR1 as SGHKS and CDR2 as YYEKEE (reference sequence). There are 12 residues in the CDR3. As DNA, the CDR3 is TGTGCCAGCAGCCCTACGCCCTACGAGCAGTACTTC. Its translation: CASSPTPYEQYF.

V is TRBV7-2 and J is TRBJ1-5; 10 nucleotides match TRBD1. V trimming: 4 bases; J trimming: 6 bases; junction bases outside the gene matches: 6. This CDR3 comprises 15 residues. Germline V lookup: CDR1 SGHTA, CDR2 FQGNSA. This CDR3 is CASSSGTGAPQPQHF. The DNA for the CDR3 is TGTGCCAGCAGCTCAGGGACAGGGGCCCCTCAGCCCCAGCATTTT.

The CDR3, as DNA: TGTGCCACCAGCAGAGATTTTTTCCAGGGGGCCATTACGCAGTATTTT. Protein: CATSRDFFQGAITQYF. V and J are TRBV15 and TRBJ2-3; TRBD1 matches 8 bases. The junction had 10 bases not matched to a gene; V was cut back by 0 bases and J by 8 bases. Germline CDR1 is LNHNV and CDR2 is YYDKDF (reference sequence). The CDR3 length is 16 residues.

This rearrangement joins TRBV3-1 (or the pseudogene TRBV3-2) to TRBJ1-1; 8 bases line up with TRBD1. Germline CDR1 and CDR2: LGHDT and YNNKEL (reference sequence). Trimming removed 1 base from V and 3 bases from J; junction bases left unmatched: 4. The CDR3 covers 15 residues. The CDR3 region is CASSQGTGKDTEAFF. The CDR3 DNA is TGTGCCAGCAGCCAAGGGACAGGGAAGGACACTGAAGCTTTCTTT.

The chain employs TRBV5-1 and TRBJ1-5; D call uncertain. V was trimmed by 4 bases and J by 0 bases, leaving 11 bases between them. CDR1 and CDR2 from the germline V gene are SGHRS and YFSETQ. The CDR3 is 15 amino acids. The CDR3 DNA sequence: TGCGCCAGCAGCGCAGTGGCGGGTAGCAATCAGCCCCAGCATTTT. It is translated as CASSAVAGSNQPQHF. The complete variable domain, with remaining parts taken from reference TRBV5-1 and TRBJ1-5, reads KAGVTQTPRYLIKTRGQQVTLSCSPISGHRSVSWYQQTPGQGLQFLFEYFSETQRNKGNFPGRFSGRQFSNSRSEMNVSTLELGDSALYLCASSAVAGSNQPQHFGDGTRLSIL.

The chain is built from TRBV4-1 and TRBJ2-1, with TRBD2 matching 8 bases. The V and J ends lost 4 bases and 4 bases, in that order; junction bases with no gene match: 6. Germline CDR1 is MGHRA and CDR2 is YSYEKL. This CDR3 comprises 15 residues. CDR3 DNA sequence: TGCGCCAGCAGCCGCCCGCGGGGGGAATACAATGAGCAGTTCTTC. It translates to CASSRPRGEYNEQFF.

The genes are TRBV19 and TRBJ1-5; 7 bases map to TRBD1. Germline V gene data show CDR1 as LNHDA and CDR2 as SQIVND (reference sequence). V was pared by 7 bases and J by 1 base, with 7 bases of the junction left unmatched. The CDR3 covers 15 residues. Here the CDR3 DNA reads TGTGCCAGTACCGTAGGGACAGTAAGCAATCAGCCCCAGCATTTT. Protein product: CASTVGTVSNQPQHF.

V and J are TRBV7-9 and TRBJ2-1; the match to TRBD1 covers 7 bases. The CDR3 is 15 amino acids. With V trimmed by 0 bases and J by 3 bases, 2 bases remained unmatched. From germline, CDR1 is SEHNR and CDR2 FQNEAQ (reference sequence). The CDR3 DNA reads TGTGCCAGCAGCTTAGCAGGGGGCAACTACAATGAGCAGTTCTTC. Translation gives CASSLAGGNYNEQFF.

CDR3 sequence reads: CASPRDGVYGYTF. The CDR3 nucleotides are TGTGCCAGCCCTCGGGATGGGGTCTATGGCTACACCTTC. The chain carries TRBV11-2 and TRBJ1-2, with D uncertain. CDR1 and CDR2 (germline): SGHAT, FQNNGV. There are 13 residues in the CDR3. V was pared by 8 bases and J by 4 bases, with 14 bases between. The full variable domain, its missing parts supplied by reference TRBV11-2 and TRBJ1-2, is EAGVAQSPRYKIIEKRQSVAFWCNPISGHATLYWYQQILGQGPKLLIQFQNNGVVDDSQLPKDRFSAERLKGVDSTLKIQPAKLEDSAVYLCASPRDGVYGYTFGSGTRLTVV.

This chain joins TRBV19 and TRBJ1-5; D is ambiguous. This CDR3 is built from 15 residues. V lost 3 bases to trimming and J lost 1 base, with 10 bases between them. Germline V gene data show CDR1 as LNHDA and CDR2 as SQIVND (reference sequence). The CDR3 nucleotides are TGTGCCAGTAGTATTGAAGGAGTAAGCAATCAGCCCCAGCATTTT. This gives the protein CASSIEGVSNQPQHF. Full variable domain (rest looked up from reference TRBV19 and TRBJ1-5): DGGITQSPKYLFRKEGQNVTLSCEQNLNHDAMYWYRQDPGQGLRLIYYSQIVNDFQKGDIAEGYSVSREKKESFPLTVTSAQKNPTAFYLCASSIEGVSNQPQHFGDGTRLSIL.

This sequence joins TRBV27 and TRBJ1-1; D might be TRBD1 (5 bases). The CDR3 runs 17 residues. Per the germline V gene, CDR1 is MNHEY and CDR2 is SMNVEV (reference sequence). Deletions cut 8 bases from V and 1 base from J, with 23 bases between. CDR3 coding DNA: TGTGCCAGCTACAGTTTATGGGGGGGGTTTGGGAACACTGAAGCTTTCTTT. Encoded protein: CASYSLWGGFGNTEAFF.

This sequence joins TRBV7-6 and TRBJ2-2; tentative D call: TRBD2 (5 bases). V dropped 5 bases and J dropped 0 bases, with 10 bases sitting between them. The CDR3 is 15 amino acids. Germline assignment: CDR1 SGHVS and CDR2 FNYEAQ. CDR3 residues: CASSPSRANTGELFF. Here the CDR3 DNA reads TGTGCCAGCAGCCCCTCGAGGGCGAACACCGGGGAGCTGTTTTTT.

This chain links TRBV6-2 or TRBV6-3 with TRBJ2-7, with 7 bases matching TRBD1. There are 15 residues in the CDR3. Germline loops: CDR1 MNHEY, CDR2 SVGEGT. V dropped 0 bases and J dropped 1; count of bases not matched to a gene: 3. In nucleotides, the CDR3 is TGTGCCAGCAGTTACTCACGACAGGGTTCCTACGAGCAGTACTTC. It encodes CASSYSRQGSYEQYF.

V gene TRBV6-5 combines with J gene TRBJ2-7, with TRBD1 matching 8 bases. CDR3 size: 13 residues. Germline V gene data show CDR1 as MNHEY and CDR2 as SVGAGI. Trimming cost V 10 bases and J 5 bases; bases outside gene matches: 10. CDR3 in DNA: TGTGCCACACAAGCAGGGGGCTCGGACGAGCAGTACTTC. This encodes CATQAGGSDEQYF.

The chain links TRBV4-1 to TRBJ2-2; 9 bases match TRBD1. CDR3 size: 14 residues. Germline CDR1 is MGHRA and CDR2 is YSYEKL. V trimming: 4 bases; J trimming: 7 bases; junction bases outside the gene matches: 4. CDR3 protein: CASSPTGGIGELFF. The DNA of the CDR3 is TGCGCCAGCAGCCCGACAGGGGGTATCGGGGAGCTGTTTTTT.